This T cell receptor beta chain comes out of a study of T-cell memory formation after mild COVID-19. Study conclusions and caveats: SARS-CoV-2 specificity was not confirmed for second-wave clones peaking on day 37.

With 4 bases removed from V and 3 bases from J, the gap between germline ends came to 11 bases. Germline CDR1 reads SQVTM; CDR2 reads ANQGSEA. The CDR3 contains 13 residues. Concerning this clonotype itself: Its antigen is still unknown.

One entry per CDR3 protein results from TCRdb running MiXCR on the 5' RACE reads. This table holds around 200,000 distinct CDR3 sequences, under 20% found once. The source material was PBMCs or a T cell subset sorted from them (not recorded which). This TCR came from a young man who had mild COVID-19 (a few samples of this study predate the infection). Cell type and time point are not known. The rearrangement joins TRBV29-1 to TRBJ2-3; a weak D match, TRBD2 (6 bases). The CDR3 DNA reads TGCAGCGTTGCTGGCGGGGAGACAGATACGCAGTATTTT. This codes for CSVAGGETDTQYF.